What follows are 18 T cell receptor beta chains derived from one specimen sequenced in a study of blood T cells in healthy people across ages. Together with a sample-barcoded 5' primer, a J-beta primer mix was included in a second PCR lasting roughly 6 to 12 cycles. TCRdb used MiXCR to reprocess the 5' RACE reads, holding one entry per CDR3 protein. The table records about 1.4 million distinct CDR3 sequences, around 55% of them present only once. The material sequenced was blood. The receptors were sampled from a man aged 18 to 30 in good health.

The table lists this clonotype with a few counts. The chain is built from TRBV12-3 or TRBV12-4 and TRBJ1-2; 8 bases match TRBD1. The CDR3 has 14 residues. Losses at the gene ends were 4 bases for V and 7 bases for J; bases not matched to a gene: 8. CDR3 residues: CASSSATGVTGYTF. CDR3 DNA: TGTGCCAGCAGTTCAGCGACAGGGGTGACTGGCTACACCTTC.

CDR3 DNA sequence: TGTGCCAGCAGCCCCTCAAGACTAGCGGGGCTTCAAGAGACCCAGTACTTC. Its translation: CASSPSRLAGLQETQYF. The rearrangement joins TRBV7-3 to TRBJ2-5; 11 nucleotides align to TRBD2. Trimming removed 5 bases from V and 2 bases from J; junction bases left unmatched: 10. CDR1 is SGHTA, CDR2 FQGTGA, per germline. This CDR3 contains 17 residues.

The chain is built from TRBV5-6 and TRBJ2-4, with D possibly called TRBD1 or TRBD2 (5 bases each). V gave up 2 bases and J gave up 3 bases, with 15 bases separating them. CDR1 and CDR2 from the germline V gene are SGHDT and YYEEEE. This CDR3 comprises 16 residues. The CDR3 nucleotides read TGTGCCAGCAGCTTTGTACCGGGGCATGGCAAAAACATTCAGTACTTC. Protein sequence: CASSFVPGHGKNIQYF.

The chain employs TRBV4-2 and TRBJ2-7, with TRBD2 matching over 9 bases. CDR1 is LGHNA, CDR2 YNFKEQ, per germline. V dropped 5 bases and J dropped 6; count of bases not matched to a gene: 8. This CDR3 spans 14 amino acids. The DNA for the CDR3 is TGTGCCAGCAGCGTAAGCGGGGGGTTAGGCGAGCAGTACTTC. As protein: CASSVSGGLGEQYF.

The sample holds one count of this clonotype. The CDR3 sequence is CASSTTIGQGNGYTF. Here the CDR3 DNA reads TGTGCCAGCAGTACTACAATCGGACAGGGTAATGGCTACACCTTC. The chain joins TRBV6-6 to TRBJ1-2; 8 bases fit TRBD1. Germline V CDR1 and CDR2: MNHNY, SVGAGI (reference sequence). J was trimmed by 6 bases and V by 5 bases; bases with no gene match: 11. The CDR3 extends over 15 amino acids.

The chain has TRBV7-2 and TRBJ2-3, with D maybe TRBD2 (7 bases). The length of the CDR3 is 17 residues. V was trimmed by 1 base and J by 2 bases, leaving 16 bases between them. CDR1 and CDR2 from the germline V gene are SGHTA and FQGNSA. The CDR3 protein is CASSLVGGGSDTDTQYF. CDR3 coding DNA: TGTGCCAGCAGCTTAGTAGGGGGGGGATCCGACACAGATACGCAGTATTTT.

V is TRBV10-1 and J is TRBJ2-7, with 8 nucleotides matching TRBD1. The CDR3 has 14 amino acids. J lost 2 bases, V lost 5 bases, and 5 bases had no gene match. In germline, CDR1 is WNHNN, CDR2 SYGVQD (reference sequence). This CDR3 reads CASSRTGHPYEQYF. The DNA of the CDR3 is TGCGCCAGCAGTCGGACAGGGCACCCCTACGAGCAGTACTTC.

This clonotype was seen many times. A much larger clone lies a single base off, so this may be a read error. V usage is TRBV7-2 and J usage is TRBJ2-2; D gene ambiguous. V shed 5 bases and J shed 4 bases, with 8 bases lying between them. The CDR3 extends over 13 amino acids. The V gene's germline CDR1 is SGHTA and CDR2 FQGNSA. The CDR3 sequence: CASSVVSTGELFF. The DNA of the CDR3 is TGTGCCAGCAGCGTAGTTAGCACCGGGGAGCTGTTTTTT.

The J gene is TRBJ2-5, the V gene TRBV27; the match to TRBD1 covers 8 bases. CDR1 is MNHEY and CDR2 is SMNVEV in the germline V gene (reference sequence). The CDR3 loop spans 13 amino acids. The V and J ends lost 6 bases and 3 bases, in that order; junction bases with no gene match: 3. CDR3 in amino acids: CASRDREEETQYF. As DNA, the CDR3 is TGTGCCAGCAGGGACAGGGAAGAAGAGACCCAGTACTTC.

A few counts support this clonotype. The V call is TRBV29-1, the J call TRBJ2-1, with D hard to call. The V gene lost 0 bases and the J gene lost 6 bases, with 9 bases spanning the gap. Germline CDR1 reads SQVTM; CDR2 reads ANQGSEA. This CDR3 is built from 13 residues. The CDR3 DNA sequence: TGCAGCGTTGAAGAGGAAAGGGCCAATGAGCAGTTCTTC. This encodes CSVEEERANEQFF.

This sequence joins TRBV20-1 and TRBJ2-4; D perhaps matches TRBD2 (6 bases). The DNA end is a closer match to TRBJ2-5, so the J assignment may be wrong. The CDR3 contains 15 residues. Germline CDR1 DFQATT, CDR2 SNEGSKA (reference sequence). The CDR3 loop reads CSARVQGTSAETQYF. CDR3 nucleotide sequence: TGCAGTGCTAGAGTTCAAGGGACTTCGGCCGAGACCCAGTACTTC.

The chain uses TRBV24-1 and TRBJ2-1; 8 positions agree with TRBD2. CDR3 length equals 19 residues. V gave up 4 bases and J gave up 2 bases; unmatched junction bases: 15. Germline CDR1 is KGHDR and CDR2 is SFDVKD. The CDR3 coding sequence is TGTGCCACCAGTGACGTGGTAGCGGGGCCGCATGGCACCTACAATGAGCAGTTCTTC. The encoded protein is CATSDVVAGPHGTYNEQFF.

The V and J genes are TRBV6-5 and TRBJ1-2; 10 bases are shared with TRBD1. CDR1 and CDR2 from the germline V gene are MNHEY and SVGAGI. The CDR3 sequence is 18 residues long. The junction had 9 bases not matched to a gene; V was cut back by 0 bases and J by 2 bases. The CDR3, as DNA: TGTGCCAGCAGTTACTCGATTGGGACAGGGGATGAGAACTATGGCTACACCTTC. Translation gives CASSYSIGTGDENYGYTF.

This clonotype has just a few counts. In nucleotides, the CDR3 is TGTGCCAGCAGTTTCTGGACAGATCAAGAGACCCAGTACTTC. This sequence encodes CASSFWTDQETQYF. The chain joins TRBV28 to TRBJ2-5; D may be TRBD1 (6 bases). The CDR3 sequence is 14 residues long. Per the germline V gene, CDR1 is MDHEN and CDR2 is SYDVKM. V was shortened by 3 bases and J by 2 bases, with 10 bases between the two germline ends.

This clonotype has only a few counts. The chain links TRBV12-3 or TRBV12-4 to TRBJ2-1; D might be TRBD2 (5 bases). V lost 4 bases to trimming and J lost 7 bases, with 17 bases between them. The CDR3 is 15 residues long. The CDR3 coding sequence is TGTGCCAGCAGTTCCCCAGAGGGTCGACGGAATGAGCAGTTCTTC. It codes for CASSSPEGRRNEQFF.

This clonotype has more than one count but fewer than ten. The genes are TRBV28 and TRBJ2-6; maybe TRBD2 (6 bases). Germline V CDR1 and CDR2: MDHEN, SYDVKM. Trimming cost V 3 bases and J 3 bases, with 9 bases left between them. The CDR3 loop spans 15 amino acids. This CDR3 reads CASSLSGYGANVLTF. The CDR3 coding sequence is TGTGCCAGCAGTTTGAGCGGGTATGGGGCCAACGTCCTGACTTTC.

The chain has TRBV6-5 and TRBJ1-2; D perhaps matches TRBD1 (5 bases). The V and J ends lost 8 bases and 6 bases respectively, with 16 bases between them. Germline V gene data show CDR1 as MNHEY and CDR2 as SVGAGI. The CDR3 totals 13 residues. The CDR3 here is CASQGKVVDGYTF. Here the CDR3 DNA reads TGTGCCAGCCAGGGCAAGGTGGTCGATGGCTACACCTTC.

The V and J genes are TRBV10-3 and TRBJ2-1; D remains unclear. Germline values: CDR1 ENHRY, CDR2 SYGVKD. V was shortened by 1 base and J by 7 bases, with 2 bases between the two germline ends. This CDR3 comprises 11 residues. The CDR3, as DNA: TGTGCCATCAGTGAGTTAAATGAGCAGTTCTTC. Its translation is CAISELNEQFF.